This TCR beta chain was captured in a study of cytomegalovirus exposure and HLA in healthy donors. Points on this clone: Its antigen is not identified.

Primers included in the PCR were 60 Vbeta and 13 Jbeta primers. Here immunoSEQ multiplex PCR was the method, and the copy in TCRdb shows in-frame clones only, minus some. The sample records 180,000 or so clones, 60% to 85% being singletons. Germline V gene lookup returns CDR1 SGHDN and CDR2 FVKESK. V shed 0 bases, J shed 5 bases, and the junction held 3 bases outside the gene matches. The CDR3 is made up of 14 amino acids. Study-wide findings and caveats: Associated with cytomegalovirus, according to the listing, were 150 to 200 TCR beta chains. Most sequenced TCRs were rare (though some public TCRs occurred in many donors). The productive fraction for most TCR beta V segments was about 87% or about 30% in an earlier analysis. When analyzed later, a missense DCLRE1C variant was found to be linked to TCR beta V- and J-gene trimming.

This TCR derives from a man aged 18 to 35 in good health and CMV-seronegative. The V call is TRBV14, the J call TRBJ1-1, with TRBD1 matching over 7 bases. The material sequenced was PBMCs. Here the CDR3 DNA reads TGTGCCAGCAGCCAAGAGACAGGGACTACTGAAGCTTTCTTT. Residues: CASSQETGTTEAFF.